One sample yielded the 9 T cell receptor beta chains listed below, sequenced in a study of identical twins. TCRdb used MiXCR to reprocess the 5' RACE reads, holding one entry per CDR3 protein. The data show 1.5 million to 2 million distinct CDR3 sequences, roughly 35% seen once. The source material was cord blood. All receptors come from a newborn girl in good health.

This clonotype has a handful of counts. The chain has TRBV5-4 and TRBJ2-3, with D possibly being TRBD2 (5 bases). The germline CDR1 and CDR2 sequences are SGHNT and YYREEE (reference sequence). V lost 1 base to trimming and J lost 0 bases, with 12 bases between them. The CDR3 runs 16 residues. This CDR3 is CASSLRTSWSTDTQYF. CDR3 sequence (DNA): TGTGCCAGCAGCTTGCGGACTTCGTGGAGCACAGATACGCAGTATTTT. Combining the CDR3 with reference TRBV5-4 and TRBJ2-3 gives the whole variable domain ETGVTQSPTHLIKTRGQQVTLRCSSQSGHNTVSWYQQALGQGPQFIFQYYREEENGRGNFPPRFSGLQFPNYSSELNVNALELDDSALYLCASSLRTSWSTDTQYFGPGTRLTVL.

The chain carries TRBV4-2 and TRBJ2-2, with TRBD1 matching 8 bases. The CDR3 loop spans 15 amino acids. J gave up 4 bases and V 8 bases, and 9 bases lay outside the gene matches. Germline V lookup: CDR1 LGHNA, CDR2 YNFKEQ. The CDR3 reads CASGRDRLGTGELFF. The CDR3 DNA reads TGTGCCAGCGGCCGGGACAGGCTGGGCACCGGGGAGCTGTTTTTT.

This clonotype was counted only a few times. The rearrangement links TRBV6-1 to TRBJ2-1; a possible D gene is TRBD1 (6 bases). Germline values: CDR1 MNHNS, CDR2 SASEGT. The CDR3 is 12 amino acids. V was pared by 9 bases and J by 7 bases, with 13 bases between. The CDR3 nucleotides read TGTGCCAGTAAGAAAACAGGGAATGAGCAGTTCTTC. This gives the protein CASKKTGNEQFF.

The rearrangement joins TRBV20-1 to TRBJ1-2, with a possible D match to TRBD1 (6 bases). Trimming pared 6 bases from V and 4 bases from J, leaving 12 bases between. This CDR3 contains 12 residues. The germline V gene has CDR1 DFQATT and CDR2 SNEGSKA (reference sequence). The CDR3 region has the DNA TGCAGTGCAGGGGGATCCCCCTATGGCTACACCTTC. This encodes CSAGGSPYGYTF.

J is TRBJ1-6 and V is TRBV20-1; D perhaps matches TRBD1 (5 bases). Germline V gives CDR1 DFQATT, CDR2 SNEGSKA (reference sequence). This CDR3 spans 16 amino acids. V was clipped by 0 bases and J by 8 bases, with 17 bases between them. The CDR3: CSARDLAGRYDSPLHF. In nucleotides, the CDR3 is TGCAGTGCTAGAGATCTGGCAGGGAGATATGATTCACCCCTCCACTTT.

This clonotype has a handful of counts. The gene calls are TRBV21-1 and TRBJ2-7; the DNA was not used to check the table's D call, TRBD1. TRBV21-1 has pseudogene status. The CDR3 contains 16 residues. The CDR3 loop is CASSKGATDGIYEQYF. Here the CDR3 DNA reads TGTGCCAGCAGCAAAGGGGCGACAGACGGAATCTACGAGCAGTACTTC.

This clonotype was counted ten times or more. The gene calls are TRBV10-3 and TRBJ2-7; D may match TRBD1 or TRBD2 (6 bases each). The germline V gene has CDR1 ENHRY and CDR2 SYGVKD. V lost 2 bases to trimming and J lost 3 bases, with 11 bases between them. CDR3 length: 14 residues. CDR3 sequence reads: CAISERGGGYEQYF. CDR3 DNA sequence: TGTGCCATCAGTGAGCGAGGAGGGGGCTACGAGCAGTACTTC.

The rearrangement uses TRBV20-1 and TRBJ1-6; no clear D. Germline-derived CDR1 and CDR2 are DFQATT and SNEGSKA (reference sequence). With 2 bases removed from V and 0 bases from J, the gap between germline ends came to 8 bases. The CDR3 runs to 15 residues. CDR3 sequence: CSARLRGSYNSPLHF. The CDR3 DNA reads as TGCAGTGCTAGACTTCGGGGCTCCTATAATTCACCCCTCCACTTT.

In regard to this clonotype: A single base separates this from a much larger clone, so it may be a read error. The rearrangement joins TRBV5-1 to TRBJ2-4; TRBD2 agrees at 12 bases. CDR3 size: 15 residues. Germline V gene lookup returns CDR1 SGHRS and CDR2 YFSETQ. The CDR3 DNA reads TGCGCCAGCAGCTGGACTAGCGGGGCCAAAAACATTCATTACTTC. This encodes CASSWTSGAKNIHYF.